The 18 T cell receptor beta chains reported below all come from one sample, sequenced in a study of OX40 agonist ivuxolimab in advanced cancers. Repertoires were generated with immunoSEQ multiplex PCR, while TCRdb's copy carries only in-frame clones and drops some. Among roughly 90,000 clones listed, approximately 91% were seen once. This sample comprised CD4+ or CD8+ T cells sorted from blood, obtained in a trial of the OX40 agonist ivuxolimab. These receptors originate from an adult with an advanced solid tumor such as melanoma, head and neck, liver or kidney cancer.

To note about this clone: The same CDR3 is also encoded by other DNA sequences in this sample. The chain recombines TRBV9 with TRBJ2-1; the match to TRBD2 covers 7 bases. With 3 bases clipped from V and 0 bases from J, the junction kept 3 bases outside the gene matches. This CDR3 has 15 amino acids. Germline V CDR1 and CDR2: SGDLS, YYNGEE. Here the CDR3 reads CASSASGSSYNEQFF. CDR3 bases: TGTGCCAGCAGCGCTAGCGGAAGCTCCTACAATGAGCAGTTCTTC. The whole variable domain, remainder taken from reference TRBV9 and TRBJ2-1, is DSGVTQTPKHLITATGQRVTLRCSPRSGDLSVYWYQQSLDQGLQFLIQYYNGEERAKGNILERFSAQQFPDLHSELNLSSLELGDSALYFCASSASGSSYNEQFFGPGTRLTVL.

The chain combines TRBV5-1 with TRBJ1-5; possible D gene TRBD1, 5 bases. CDR1 SGHRS and CDR2 YFSETQ come from the germline V gene. This CDR3 contains 14 residues. The V and J ends lost 0 bases and 4 bases respectively, with 8 bases between them. This CDR3 reads CASSLEGRNQPQHF. As DNA, the CDR3 is TGCGCCAGCAGCTTGGAGGGGAGAAATCAGCCCCAGCATTTT.

The count of this clone is one. J is TRBJ2-1 and V is TRBV10-3; D unresolved. The CDR3 sequence is 17 residues long. Per the germline V gene, CDR1 is ENHRY and CDR2 is SYGVKD. V gave up 4 bases and J gave up 1 base, with 17 bases separating them. The CDR3 coding sequence is TGTGCCATCAGTGGAATTTGGGAACAGAGATCCTACAATGAGCAGTTCTTC. Its protein is CAISGIWEQRSYNEQFF.

The gene calls are TRBV7-8 and TRBJ1-2, with TRBD1 identical over 7 bases. The J segment lost 7 bases and the V segment lost 2 bases, leaving 13 bases of the junction unmatched. Germline-derived CDR1 and CDR2 are SGHVS and FQNEAQ. The CDR3 spans 16 residues. The CDR3 DNA sequence: TGTGCCAGCAGCTTAAGCCGGGACAGCAGCTTTGGTGGCTACACCTTC. Residues: CASSLSRDSSFGGYTF.

The chain combines TRBV14 with TRBJ1-2; unclear D gene. V lost 4 bases and J 7 bases, leaving 10 bases between the germline ends. The V gene's germline CDR1 is SGHDN and CDR2 FVKESK. The CDR3 is 12 amino acids. CDR3 residues: CASSLGRGGYTF. The CDR3 coding sequence is TGTGCCAGCAGCCTAGGGCGCGGTGGCTACACCTTC.

The V call is TRBV28, the J call TRBJ2-3, with 10 bases lining up with TRBD1. The length of the CDR3 is 14 residues. V shed 5 bases and J 4 bases; nucleotides not matched to a gene: 3. Germline V CDR1 and CDR2: MDHEN, SYDVKM. The CDR3 here is CASSRTGGSDTQYF. The CDR3 region has the DNA TGTGCCAGCAGTCGGACAGGGGGGTCAGATACGCAGTATTTT.

The chain uses TRBV2 and TRBJ1-5; TRBD1 matches 8 bases. The ends lost 4 bases at V and 7 bases at J; junction bases unmatched: 9. This CDR3 has 15 amino acids. Germline V lookup: CDR1 SNHLY, CDR2 FYNNEI. The CDR3 nucleotides read TGTGCCAGCAGTGCGGGACAGGCCAGGAACCAGCCCCAGCATTTT. Encoded protein: CASSAGQARNQPQHF.

The chain employs TRBV7-7 and TRBJ2-2, with D possibly TRBD2 on 5 matching bases. CDR1 and CDR2 from the germline V gene are SSHAT and FNYEAQ (reference sequence). CDR3 size: 16 residues. V lost 4 bases, J lost 0 bases, and 12 bases lay in between. Written as DNA, the CDR3 is TGTGCCAGCAGCTCGTATGGGGAGCCGAACACCGGGGAGCTGTTTTTT. Translated, it gives CASSSYGEPNTGELFF.

This clone is a singleton in its sample. This rearrangement joins TRBV7-8 to TRBJ1-4; 8 bases map to TRBD1. CDR1 and CDR2 from the germline V gene are SGHVS and FQNEAQ. The CDR3 totals 14 residues. The trim removed 1 base at V and 7 bases at J, leaving 2 bases unmatched. The CDR3 DNA sequence: TGTGCCAGCAGCTTAGTACAGGGGGTTGAAAAACTGTTTTTT. This gives the protein CASSLVQGVEKLFF. Drawing the rest from reference TRBV7-8 and TRBJ1-4, the complete variable domain is GAGVSQSPRYKVAKRGQDVALRCDPISGHVSLFWYQQALGQGPEFLTYFQNEAQLDKSGLPSDRFFAERPEGSVSTLKIQRTQQEDSAVYLCASSLVQGVEKLFFGSGTQLSVL.

The chain combines TRBV7-3 with TRBJ2-5, with D tentatively TRBD2 (6 bases). The CDR3 has 14 residues. Germline CDR1 and CDR2: SGHTA and FQGTGA. V was cut by 2 bases and J by 5 bases, with 12 bases left in between. CDR3 loop: CASSLGGAGETQYF. DNA of the CDR3: TGTGCCAGCAGCTTAGGCGGGGCCGGGGAGACCCAGTACTTC.

The chain joins TRBV28 to TRBJ2-7; D gene unclear. This CDR3 is 14 amino acids long. Germline CDR1 reads MDHEN; CDR2 reads SYDVKM. V dropped 3 bases and J dropped 4 bases, with 13 bases sitting between them. CDR3 sequence (DNA): TGTGCCAGCAGTTTGGTGGGGATAGAGTACGAGCAGTACTTC. Its protein product is CASSLVGIEYEQYF.

This clone was observed a handful of times. The chain carries TRBV28 and TRBJ2-7, with TRBD1 matching 11 bases. V was clipped by 5 bases and J by 6 bases; unmatched bases: 9. Germline V lookup: CDR1 MDHEN, CDR2 SYDVKM. This CDR3 contains 15 residues. CDR3 coding DNA: TGTGCCAGCAGTCCCGCCGGACAGGGGGCGGTCGAGCAGTACTTC. Encoded protein: CASSPAGQGAVEQYF. Full variable domain (remainder filled in from reference TRBV28 and TRBJ2-7): DVKVTQSSRYLVKRTGEKVFLECVQDMDHENMFWYRQDPGLGLRLIYFSYDVKMKEKGDIPEGYSVSREKKERFSLILESASTNQTSMYLCASSPAGQGAVEQYFGPGTRLTVT.

The V call is TRBV7-2, the J call TRBJ2-7; possibly TRBD1 for D (6 bases). CDR3 length equals 17 residues. CDR1 and CDR2 from the germline V gene are SGHTA and FQGNSA. V lost 7 bases and J lost 0, with 22 bases in between. The CDR3 DNA follows: TGTGCCAGCACCCCCATGGGCGGACAGATCAGCTCCTACGAGCAGTACTTC. Amino acids: CASTPMGGQISSYEQYF.

The chain carries TRBV10-3 and TRBJ1-3; no reliable D call. There are 14 residues in the CDR3. V lost 0 bases to trimming and J lost 8 bases, with 11 bases between them. CDR1 and CDR2 from the germline V gene are ENHRY and SYGVKD. The CDR3 DNA reads as TGTGCCATCAGTGAGTCGTCTTCGGCTGACACCATATATTTT. It is translated as CAISESSSADTIYF.

The rearrangement uses TRBV6-5 and TRBJ1-2, with D maybe TRBD1 (5 bases). The CDR3 is made up of 12 amino acids. Germline CDR1 MNHEY, CDR2 SVGAGI. The V end was cut by 7 bases, the J end by 2 bases, with 8 bases between. CDR3 in amino acids: CASTEGNYGYTF. CDR3 DNA: TGTGCCAGCACAGAGGGGAACTATGGCTACACCTTC.

The V and J genes are TRBV30 and TRBJ2-7; 15 bases map to TRBD2. Germline V gives CDR1 GTSNPN, CDR2 SVGIG (reference sequence). There are 15 residues in the CDR3. Losses at the gene ends were 2 bases for V and 4 bases for J; bases not matched to a gene: 3. DNA of the CDR3: TGTGCCTGGAGTACAGGGACTAGCGGGAGGTACGAGCAGTACTTC. Translated: CAWSTGTSGRYEQYF.

This chain uses TRBV19 with TRBJ1-4; possible D gene TRBD1, 6 bases. This CDR3 is 16 amino acids long. Germline assignment: CDR1 LNHDA and CDR2 SQIVND (reference sequence). Trimming took 5 bases from V and 0 from J, leaving 13 bases between them. Here the CDR3 reads CASSRLGATTNEKLFF. CDR3 DNA sequence: TGTGCCAGTAGTCGTTTGGGGGCAACAACTAATGAAAAACTGTTTTTT.

V usage is TRBV11-2 and J usage is TRBJ2-2; D call uncertain. The CDR3 spans 16 residues. Germline CDR1 is SGHAT and CDR2 is FQNNGV. V was shortened by 5 bases and J by 3 bases, with 16 bases between the two germline ends. The DNA of the CDR3 is TGTGCCAGCAGCCCCCCAGCCGCTGCCGACACCGGGGAGCTGTTTTTT. Its translation is CASSPPAAADTGELFF.